Considering frequency, the clone carrying this T cell receptor (beta chain) is medium-sized. Its antigen is still unknown. This specimen belongs to a study of T cells in severe cutaneous drug reactions. Study-level background: A European registry, Taiwan and Thailand supplied patients during about 2010 to 2019. Patients in acute or recovery stage gave blister fluids/cells and PBMC. The study's findings and limits: A public TCRbeta CDR3 appeared in all seven CBZ-SJS/TEN blister samples, averaging roughly 14%.

Sequenced patients had Stevens-Johnson syndrome or toxic epidermal necrolysis caused by carbamazepine. TCR subtype-specific primers in iRepertoire multiplex PCR prepared libraries for bulk and single-cell sequencing. From the multiplex PCR reads, TCRdb lists one entry per CDR3 protein and no DNA. Its clone listing holds around 5,900 distinct CDR3 sequences. Input material: PBMCs. The clonotype comes from a human donor with a severe cutaneous adverse drug reaction.

This CDR3 is CASSPRVTSGNEQFF. V gene TRBV27 combines with J gene TRBJ2-1; TCRdb outputs TRBD2, but without DNA this stays unchecked. Germline V gene lookup returns CDR1 MNHEY and CDR2 SMNVEV (reference sequence). The length of the CDR3 is 15 residues.